This is a list of T cell receptor beta chains from one sample in a study of T cells in Graves' hyperthyroidism and ophthalmopathy. TCRdb analysed the multiplex PCR reads with MiXCR anew, one entry per CDR3 protein. The sample records a few hundred thousand distinct CDR3 sequences, just over 45% being singletons. Specimen: peripheral blood or thyroid tissue (not recorded which). The receptors here all came from a woman between 18 and 29 years old with Graves' hyperthyroidism. Each CDR3 is given without its conserved first and last residue. The order of the fields is clone size, CDR3 length, V gene, D gene, J gene, CDR3 protein. The D gene is left open where the match is weak. Size values are once, few and many counts, or a class for expanded clones, and some rows have none.

many,12,TRBV5-5,-,TRBJ2-5,ASSLGRLQETQY
-,13,TRBV7-9,TRBD2,TRBJ2-7,ASSPVGSGNYEQY
-,10,TRBV5-8,TRBD1,TRBJ1-2,ASSFRASTGN
medium-sized,11,TRBV10-3,-,TRBJ1-1,AISELWNTEAF
many,13,TRBV5-1,TRBD1,TRBJ1-1,ASSRSRGLRTEAF
-,11,TRBV19,-,TRBJ1-3,ASSLVAGNTIY
-,14,TRBV5-1,-,TRBJ2-5,ASSTPGGTYNETQY
many,15,TRBV20-1,TRBD1,TRBJ2-7,SARDRGGGTGRIEQY
many,12,TRBV7-8,-,TRBJ1-2,ASSFETAPYGYT
few,13,TRBV9,-,TRBJ2-3,ASSAWASAIDTQY
many,14,TRBV5-1,TRBD2,TRBJ2-7,ASSLGASGSSYEQY
-,13,TRBV10-3,-,TRBJ1-6,AISDLDGGDSPLH
many,16,TRBV4-3,-,TRBJ1-6,ASSQEGRASSYNSPLH
many,13,TRBV7-9,-,TRBJ1-2,ASSTGRAWLAGYT
-,12,TRBV2,TRBD1,TRBJ1-2,ASSEDLDRAGYT
-,10,TRBV7-9,-,TRBJ1-1,ASQMGATEAF
few,14,TRBV7-2,-,TRBJ2-3,ASSPGLPQRRDTQY
-,11,TRBV20-1,-,TRBJ2-3,SVLGGRADTQY
-,13,TRBV7-9,TRBD1,TRBJ1-6,ASSKETGGNSPLH
many,13,TRBV25-1,-,TRBJ1-6,ASSDIQGDNSPLH
-,14,TRBV27,TRBD1,TRBJ1-2,ASTLEGTGASYGYT